The rows below give T cell receptor beta chains drawn from one sample of a study of CD8+ T cells in alopecia areata. Method: immunoSEQ multiplex PCR; TCRdb's copy keeps in-frame clones and lacks some. The table lists approximately 160,000 clones, 60% of them singletons, with 12% to 15% in the top ten. Material: CD4+ T cells sorted from blood, obtained at week 24, from a patient treated with tofacitinib. These receptors all come from a human donor with alopecia areata. Each CDR3 is given with its conserved first and last residue. The D gene is left open where the match is weak. Size values are once, few and many counts, or a class for expanded clones, and some rows have none.

TRBJ1-1 | 14 | TRBV29-1 | . | . | CSGRGRLLDTEAFF | TGCAGCGGTAGAGGACGGCTCCTCGACACTGAAGCTTTCTTT
TRBJ1-3 | 14 | TRBV25-1 | . | . | CASSERGVVGTIYF | TGTGCCAGCAGTGAAAGGGGAGTGGTTGGCACCATATATTTT
TRBJ1-6 | 15 | TRBV6-6 | . | few | CASSSDEGWNSPLHF | TGTGCCAGCAGCTCCGACGAGGGCTGGAATTCACCCCTCCACTTT
TRBJ1-1 | 13 | TRBV19 | . | . | CARPSPGPTEAFF | TGTGCCAGACCCTCCCCCGGGCCCACTGAAGCTTTCTTT
TRBJ2-6 | 16 | TRBV19 | . | once | CASRRIREAGANVLTF | TGTGCCAGTAGGCGGATACGAGAAGCTGGGGCCAACGTCCTGACTTTC
TRBJ1-5 | 14 | TRBV30 | . | . | CAWGTVNSNQPQHF | TGTGCCTGGGGGACTGTCAATAGCAATCAGCCCCAGCATTTT
TRBJ2-7 | 16 | TRBV25-1 | TRBD1 | . | CASSEPAMGQGHEQYF | TGTGCCAGCAGTGAACCTGCCATGGGACAGGGTCACGAGCAGTACTTC
TRBJ1-2 | 15 | TRBV18 | . | . | CASSPSTSGPHGYTF | TGTGCCAGCTCGCCTTCCACGTCAGGGCCACATGGCTACACCTTC
TRBJ1-2 | 15 | TRBV7-9 | . | . | CASSQDRRGYYGYTF | TGTGCCAGCAGCCAAGATCGGAGGGGGTACTATGGCTACACCTTC
TRBJ1-2 | 15 | TRBV5-1 | TRBD1 | few | CASSLAAGGARGYTF | TGCGCCAGCAGCTTGGCGGCAGGGGGCGCGAGGGGCTACACCTTC
TRBJ1-1 | 12 | TRBV9 | . | few | CASSGDPTEAFF | TGTGCCAGCAGCGGGGATCCCACTGAAGCTTTCTTT
TRBJ2-6 | 13 | TRBV27 | . | . | CASRGSGANVLTF | TGTGCCAGCAGGGGCTCTGGGGCCAACGTCCTGACTTTC
TRBJ2-3 | 17 | TRBV4-1 | . | . | CASSQFHGTPSTDTQYF | TGCGCCAGCAGCCAATTCCACGGGACTCCTAGCACAGATACGCAGTATTTT
TRBJ2-3 | 15 | TRBV11-2 | . | . | CASSGGRGRTDTQYF | TGTGCCAGCAGCGGGGGCAGGGGACGCACAGATACGCAGTATTTT
TRBJ2-3 | 12 | TRBV29-1 | . | once | CSVGRSTDTQYF | TGCAGCGTTGGTAGGAGCACAGATACGCAGTATTTT
TRBJ1-2 | 14 | TRBV7-3 | TRBD1 | . | CASSFSGTGNGYTF | TGTGCCAGCAGCTTTTCCGGGACAGGGAATGGCTACACCTTC
TRBJ1-1 | 11 | TRBV20-1 | . | . | CSAPYWMEAFF | TGCAGTGCTCCCTATTGGATGGAAGCTTTCTTT
TRBJ1-1 | 13 | TRBV9 | . | once | CASTRGTNTEAFF | TGTGCCAGCACCCGAGGGACGAACACTGAAGCTTTCTTT
TRBJ1-1 | 12 | TRBV29-1 | . | . | CSVGGGNTEAFF | TGCAGCGTTGGGGGCGGGAACACTGAAGCTTTCTTT
TRBJ2-1 | 14 | TRBV29-1 | TRBD1 | few | CSVPRRGFYNEQFF | TGCAGCGTTCCGCGCAGGGGGTTCTACAATGAGCAGTTCTTC
TRBJ2-7 | 13 | TRBV29-1 | . | . | CSVKQGISYEQYF | TGCAGCGTAAAGCAGGGAATCTCCTACGAGCAGTACTTC
TRBJ2-2 | 16 | TRBV4-1 | TRBD1 | . | CASSHRGRLNTGELFF | TGCGCCAGCAGCCACAGGGGGCGATTGAACACCGGGGAGCTGTTTTTT
TRBJ2-3 | 14 | TRBV5-6 | . | . | CASSLGTVTDTQYF | TGTGCCAGCAGCTTGGGGACAGTCACAGATACGCAGTATTTT
TRBJ1-5 | 14 | TRBV29-1 | TRBD1 | few | CSVRDRGSNQPQHF | TGCAGCGTTCGGGACAGGGGTAGCAATCAGCCCCAGCATTTT
TRBJ1-5 | 14 | TRBV29-1 | TRBD1 | . | CSVATGGASQPQHF | TGCAGCGTAGCCACAGGGGGCGCGAGTCAGCCCCAGCATTTT
TRBJ1-3 | 15 | TRBV5-1 | . | . | CASSNTGRPGNTIYF | TGCGCCAGCAGCAACACAGGGAGACCTGGAAACACCATATATTTT
TRBJ2-1 | 12 | TRBV5-6 | . | . | CASSFAGNEQFF | TGTGCCAGCAGCTTCGCCGGGAATGAGCAGTTCTTC
TRBJ2-2 | 11 | TRBV29-1 | . | . | CSGEQGGELFF | TGCAGCGGTGAGCAAGGCGGGGAGCTGTTTTTT
TRBJ1-3 | 17 | TRBV6-1 | . | few | CASSEATYSLTGNTIYF | TGTGCCAGCAGTGAAGCGACATACAGCCTCACTGGAAACACCATATATTTT
TRBJ2-2 | 14 | TRBV5-1 | . | . | CASSTDGNTGELFF | TGCGCCAGCAGCACGGACGGAAACACCGGGGAGCTGTTTTTT
TRBJ2-5 | 15 | TRBV4-1 | TRBD2 | . | CASSQPGLAAETQYF | TGCGCCAGCAGCCAACCGGGACTAGCAGCAGAGACCCAGTACTTC
TRBJ1-2 | 12 | TRBV6-5 | . | . | CASKTDLDGYTF | TGTGCCAGCAAAACCGACCTAGATGGCTACACCTTC
TRBJ2-7 | 15 | TRBV6-1 | . | . | CASSSEPFSSYEQYF | TGTGCCAGCAGTTCGGAGCCATTCAGCTCCTACGAGCAGTACTTC
TRBJ2-4 | 12 | TRBV29-1 | TRBD1 | . | CSVSRQGPIQYF | TGCAGCGTGTCACGACAGGGACCCATTCAGTACTTC
TRBJ1-2 | 14 | TRBV19 | . | . | CASTNSGTDGGYTF | TGTGCCAGTACCAACTCCGGGACCGATGGAGGCTACACCTTC